One sample yielded the 5 T cell receptor beta chains listed below, sequenced in a study of blood T cell repertoires in COVID-19. Generated by immunoSEQ multiplex PCR, the TCRdb table keeps only in-frame clones and is missing some. The profile shows over 450,000 clones, approximately 88% of them singletons. Sample: peripheral blood. Receptors were obtained from a woman aged 50 to 60 with COVID-19, enrolled during active disease.

The chain couples TRBV5-4 to TRBJ2-7; 8 nucleotides line up with TRBD1. The CDR3 extends over 14 amino acids. V shed 2 bases, J shed 5 bases, and the junction held 6 bases outside the gene matches. The germline CDR1 and CDR2 sequences are SGHNT and YYREEE (reference sequence). CDR3 sequence (DNA): TGTGCCAGCAGCTTTGAAGGACAGGGCGACGAGCAGTACTTC. The encoded protein is CASSFEGQGDEQYF.

This clone was seen only a few times. V is TRBV7-2 and J is TRBJ1-6, with D uncertain. Trimming pared 5 bases from V and 0 bases from J, leaving 11 bases between. Germline V gene sequence: CDR1 SGHTA, CDR2 FQGNSA. This CDR3 is built from 16 residues. The CDR3 is CASSPRGGSYNSPLHF. The CDR3 DNA is TGTGCCAGCAGCCCCCGTGGAGGCTCCTATAATTCACCCCTCCACTTT.

The rearrangement joins TRBV6-5 to TRBJ2-3; possible D gene TRBD2, 5 bases. The CDR3 runs to 15 residues. V lost 5 bases to trimming and J lost 1 base, with 13 bases between them. Looked up from germline, CDR1 is MNHEY and CDR2 is SVGAGI. The CDR3: CASSPEGGGTDTQYF. For the CDR3, the DNA is TGTGCCAGCAGTCCTGAGGGTGGAGGCACAGATACGCAGTATTTT.

The chain uses TRBV7-5 and TRBJ1-1. TRBV7-5 is a known pseudogene. The CDR3 has 13 residues. The CDR3 loop reads CATLQRENTEAFF. For the CDR3, the DNA is TGTGCCACCCTCCAGAGGGAGAACACTGAAGCTTTCTTT.

The chain joins TRBV11-2 to TRBJ2-7, with D possibly being TRBD2 (7 bases). Germline V lookup: CDR1 SGHAT, CDR2 FQNNGV. Deletions cut 4 bases from V and 5 bases from J, with 24 bases between. The CDR3 is made up of 17 amino acids. In DNA, the CDR3 is TGTGCCAGCAGCTGGGGGGGGACACCCATTCGGGGCAACGAGCAGTACTTC. This encodes CASSWGGTPIRGNEQYF.